Below are 22 T cell receptor beta chains sequenced from a single sample in a study of Ad26.COV2.S vaccination and SARS-CoV-2 variants. Libraries were prepared by immunoSEQ multiplex PCR; TCRdb keeps only in-frame clonotypes and omits some of them. The table records 350,000 to 500,000 clones, less than 95% of them present only once. Treatment described: around 19 received Ad26.COV2.S at low or high dose, single or two shots; about 5 received placebo; per-sample allocation not given. Sampling was performed 63 days after the first vaccine or placebo injection. Sequenced material: peripheral blood, taken in a trial of Ad26.COV2.S vaccine versus placebo. These receptors were obtained from a person between 18 and 65 years old who received the Ad26.COV2.S COVID-19 vaccine or a placebo.

The J gene is TRBJ2-7, the V gene TRBV12-3 or TRBV12-4, with TRBD2 matching 9 bases. The J segment lost 5 bases and the V segment lost 2 bases, leaving 1 base of the junction unmatched. This CDR3 is built from 13 residues. CDR3 nucleotides: TGTGCCAGCAGTTTATTAGCGGGAGACGAGCAGTACTTC. Amino acid sequence: CASSLLAGDEQYF.

The CDR3 region is CASSLFSGLKDDEQFF. CDR3 nucleotides: TGTGCCAGCAGCTTATTTTCGGGACTAAAAGATGATGAGCAGTTCTTC. J is TRBJ2-1 and V is TRBV7-2; 7 positions agree with TRBD2. V shed 2 bases, J shed 8 bases, and the junction held 12 bases outside the gene matches. CDR1 is SGHTA and CDR2 is FQGNSA in the germline V gene. The CDR3 spans 16 residues. The complete variable domain, with remaining parts taken from reference TRBV7-2 and TRBJ2-1, reads GAGVSQSPSNKVTEKGKDVELRCDPISGHTALYWYRQSLGQGLEFLIYFQGNSAPDKSGLPSDRFSAERTGGSVSTLTIQRTQQEDSAVYLCASSLFSGLKDDEQFFGPGTRLTVL.

The chain employs TRBV5-6 and TRBJ1-3; D is ambiguous. Trimming cost V 0 bases and J 3 bases, with 7 bases left between them. CDR1 and CDR2 (germline): SGHDT, YYEEEE. The CDR3 is 14 residues long. In DNA, the CDR3 is TGTGCCAGCAGCTTGGTGGGCCGTGGAAACACCATATATTTT. Translating gives CASSLVGRGNTIYF.

The chain has TRBV9 and TRBJ2-3, with TRBD1 as a possible D gene (6 bases). The germline CDR1 and CDR2 sequences are SGDLS and YYNGEE. The CDR3 contains 12 residues. V lost 4 bases, J lost 7 bases, and 10 bases lay in between. In DNA, the CDR3 is TGTGCCAGCAGCACCGGACAGAATACGCAGTATTTT. Its translation is CASSTGQNTQYF. Together with reference TRBV9 and TRBJ2-3, the CDR3 gives the full variable domain: DSGVTQTPKHLITATGQRVTLRCSPRSGDLSVYWYQQSLDQGLQFLIQYYNGEERAKGNILERFSAQQFPDLHSELNLSSLELGDSALYFCASSTGQNTQYFGPGTRLTVL.

This chain uses TRBV6-2 or TRBV6-3 with TRBJ2-5; D unresolved. Trimming took off 0 bases at V and 9 bases at J, with 14 bases between the two ends. The germline V gene encodes CDR1 MNHEY and CDR2 SVGEGT. The length of the CDR3 is 14 residues. The CDR3 nucleotides are TGTGCCAGCAGTTACTCCCCCGGCGGTGGTCCCCAGTACTTC. This gives the protein CASSYSPGGGPQYF.

The chain links TRBV27 to TRBJ1-1; TRBD1 agrees at 8 bases. The CDR3 length is 16 residues. The ends lost 7 bases at V and 1 base at J; junction bases unmatched: 11. Looked up from germline, CDR1 is MNHEY and CDR2 is SMNVEV (reference sequence). The CDR3 bases are TGTGCCAGCAAATCAAGGACAGGGCAATCGAACACTGAAGCTTTCTTT. Protein sequence: CASKSRTGQSNTEAFF.

About this clone: Additional DNA sequences in this sample encode the identical CDR3. The chain joins TRBV12-3 or TRBV12-4 to TRBJ2-7; 7 nucleotides line up with TRBD1. CDR3 size: 13 residues. V lost 6 bases, J lost 2 bases, and 4 bases stayed unmatched. CDR3 loop: CASRPTGTYEQYF. The CDR3 DNA reads TGTGCCAGCAGACCGACAGGGACCTACGAGCAGTACTTC.

This chain uses TRBV3-1 (or the pseudogene TRBV3-2) with TRBJ1-3; the D is unclear. Germline V gene sequence: CDR1 LGHDT, CDR2 YNNKEL (reference sequence). V shed 3 bases and J shed 0 bases, with 9 bases lying between them. The CDR3 has 15 residues. This chain's CDR3 is CASSHLATSGNTIYF. The CDR3 DNA follows: TGTGCCAGCAGCCACCTGGCCACCTCTGGAAACACCATATATTTT.

J is TRBJ1-5 and V is TRBV6-1; tentatively, D is TRBD1 (5 bases). Trimming took off 0 bases at V and 4 bases at J, with 13 bases between the two ends. The CDR3 covers 16 residues. CDR1 and CDR2 from the germline V gene are MNHNS and SASEGT. The CDR3 nucleotides read TGTGCCAGCAGTGAAGCGTTCGGGGGGGGTAATCAGCCCCAGCATTTT. Its protein is CASSEAFGGGNQPQHF.

The rearrangement joins TRBV11-1 to TRBJ2-3; D is perhaps TRBD2 (6 bases). V shed 0 bases and J shed 2 bases, with 9 bases lying between them. This CDR3 is 15 amino acids long. Per the germline V gene, CDR1 is SGHAT and CDR2 is FQDESV (reference sequence). DNA for the CDR3: TGTGCCAGCAGCTTAGCGAGGCGGGACACAGATACGCAGTATTTT. This encodes CASSLARRDTDTQYF.

The chain combines TRBV28 with TRBJ2-2; 8 bases line up with TRBD2. Trimming cost V 10 bases and J 5 bases; bases outside gene matches: 6. The CDR3 is 13 residues long. Germline V gives CDR1 MDHEN, CDR2 SYDVKM. CDR3 residues: CATGLGDTGELFF. The DNA of the CDR3 is TGTGCCACGGGACTAGGAGATACCGGGGAGCTGTTTTTT.

The rearrangement joins TRBV19 to TRBJ1-1; TRBD1 is a possible D gene (5 bases). The CDR3 sequence is 13 residues long. Germline assignment: CDR1 LNHDA and CDR2 SQIVND (reference sequence). The V end lost 4 bases, the J end lost 8 bases, and 14 bases lay between the germline ends. CDR3 in amino acids: CASSTPGGSEAFF. CDR3 nucleotides: TGTGCCAGTAGTACTCCCGGGGGGTCCGAAGCTTTCTTT.

This chain connects TRBV4-1 to TRBJ2-2; 11 nucleotides align to TRBD2. The CDR3 length is 16 residues. V trimming: 0 bases; J trimming: 6 bases; junction bases outside the gene matches: 3. Germline CDR1 is MGHRA and CDR2 is YSYEKL. CDR3 sequence: CASSQEISGRAGELFF. CDR3 in DNA: TGCGCCAGCAGCCAAGAAATTAGCGGGAGGGCCGGGGAGCTGTTTTTT.

This clone has just one count. J is TRBJ2-4 and V is TRBV4-3, with a tentative D call TRBD2 (7 bases). The CDR3 sequence is 15 residues long. CDR1 is LGHNA and CDR2 is YSLEER in the germline V gene. Trimming removed 4 bases from V and 9 bases from J, with 19 bases in between. The CDR3 coding sequence is TGCGCCAGCAGCCGGAGCCTGGGGGGGCACGGCATTCAGTACTTC. Protein: CASSRSLGGHGIQYF.

In DNA form, the CDR3 reads TGTGCCAGCAGACCTCGCCTAGCGCACACCGGGGAGCTGTTTTTT. It specifies CASRPRLAHTGELFF. The chain carries TRBV7-2 and TRBJ2-2; D is possibly TRBD2 (6 bases). V gave up 6 bases and J gave up 3 bases, with 14 bases separating them. CDR3 length: 15 amino acids. Per germline, CDR1 SGHTA and CDR2 FQGNSA.

J is TRBJ1-6 and V is TRBV5-5; no firm D call. Germline CDR1 reads SGHKS; CDR2 reads YYEKEE (reference sequence). V lost 0 bases, J lost 0 bases, and 4 bases lay in between. The CDR3 totals 15 residues. CDR3 residues: CASSLGSSYNSPLHF. DNA of the CDR3: TGTGCCAGCAGCTTGGGGAGCTCCTATAATTCACCCCTCCACTTT.

The genes are TRBV7-8 and TRBJ1-3; D call uncertain. The V end was cut by 5 bases, the J end by 2 bases, with 13 bases between. The CDR3 has 15 residues. The V gene's germline CDR1 is SGHVS and CDR2 FQNEAQ. The chain's CDR3 is CASSRGGEAGNTIYF. Written as DNA, the CDR3 is TGTGCCAGCAGCCGAGGCGGGGAAGCTGGAAACACCATATATTTT.

The V and J genes are TRBV9 and TRBJ2-7; the match to TRBD1 covers 8 bases. This CDR3 has 14 amino acids. Per the germline V gene, CDR1 is SGDLS and CDR2 is YYNGEE. J lost 5 bases, V lost 4 bases, and 8 bases had no gene match. In DNA, the CDR3 is TGTGCCAGCAGCCCGCGGACAGGGAAGAACGAGCAGTACTTC. Amino acids: CASSPRTGKNEQYF.

The chain carries TRBV6-2 or TRBV6-3 and TRBJ2-7; 10 nucleotides match TRBD1. CDR1 is MNHEY, CDR2 SVGEGT, per germline. V was clipped by 5 bases and J by 1 base; unmatched bases: 11. The length of the CDR3 is 17 residues. The chain's CDR3 is CASSNNLRDRGSYEQYF. For the CDR3, the DNA is TGTGCCAGCAGTAACAACCTCCGGGACAGGGGTTCCTACGAGCAGTACTTC.

CDR3 nucleotide sequence: TGTGCCAGTAAGCAGGGTGATAATTCACCCCTCCACTTT. It specifies CASKQGDNSPLHF. The rearrangement links TRBV19 to TRBJ1-6; tentative D call: TRBD1 (5 bases). The V end lost 7 bases, the J end lost 5 bases, and 9 bases lay between the germline ends. Germline lookup yields CDR1 LNHDA and CDR2 SQIVND (reference sequence). The CDR3 totals 13 residues.

The gene calls are TRBV24-1 and TRBJ2-5, with 7 bases matching TRBD2. The CDR3 loop spans 16 amino acids. Trimming removed 3 bases from V and 4 bases from J; junction bases left unmatched: 10. Germline values: CDR1 KGHDR, CDR2 SFDVKD. DNA of the CDR3: TGTGCCACCAGTGATCCACCTAGCGGCATTGGAGAGACCCAGTACTTC. The encoded protein is CATSDPPSGIGETQYF.

CDR3 in amino acids: CASSVTENYGYTF. The CDR3 nucleotides are TGTGCCAGTAGCGTAACAGAGAACTATGGCTACACCTTC. V usage is TRBV19 and J usage is TRBJ1-2; D remains unclear. The V and J ends lost 6 bases and 2 bases respectively, with 10 bases between them. The germline V gene has CDR1 LNHDA and CDR2 SQIVND (reference sequence). This CDR3 contains 13 residues.